This entry describes one TCR beta chain. The sample is drawn from a study of shared clonotypes between healthy human individuals. Germline values: CDR1 GTSNPN, CDR2 SVGIG (reference sequence). The V segment lost 5 bases and the J segment 2 bases; nucleotides outside the gene matches: 5. This CDR3 contains 13 residues. Naivety among CD8 cells was defined by CD45RO negativity and positive CCR7 selection, thereby excluding terminally differentiated effector memory CD45RA+ cells. Several immunoSEQ 96-well plates shared each subset's DNA, each plate a replicate. Sequencing was performed with immunoSEQ multiplex PCR; in TCRdb, only in-frame clones are kept and a portion is missing. The sample records about 2.1 million clones, about 94% being singletons.

The chain employs TRBV30 and TRBJ2-7, with TRBD2 matching over 8 bases. The receptor was isolated from a man between 18 and 35 years old in good health. Some clones in this sample may be carry-over from other donors' samples. The material sequenced was naive CD8+ T cells from PBMCs. CDR3 loop: CAWVAGYTYEQYF. Written as DNA, the CDR3 is TGTGCCTGGGTAGCGGGATACACCTACGAGCAGTACTTC.